The T cell receptor beta chain described here comes from a study of T cells in Graves' hyperthyroidism and ophthalmopathy. Across the whole study: Any treatment followed the collection of peripheral blood at initial diagnosis. Study results and limitations: Before onset, by a median of approximately 6.8 months, the model predicted ophthalmopathy.

For the diagnoses, clinical symptoms, serum thyroxine and TRAb, thyroid ultrasound and orbital computed tomography were used. As regards this clonotype: Its target is unknown.

With 1 base clipped from V and 0 bases from J, the junction kept 2 bases outside the gene matches. The germline CDR1 and CDR2 sequences are LNHDA and SQIVND (reference sequence). This CDR3 contains 16 residues. TCR beta CDR3 regions were amplified from RNA transcripts. A first-round RT-PCR of the TCR CDR3 used the HTBI primer set. MiXCR, applied by TCRdb to the multiplex PCR reads, yields one record per CDR3 protein. Of around 300,000 distinct CDR3 sequences detected, 12% to 15% appear once; the ten largest clones hold roughly 7.9%. This receptor was obtained from a woman aged 35 to 49 with Graves' hyperthyroidism. The chain carries TRBV19 and TRBJ1-4; 7 bases fit TRBD1. Sequencing was carried out using blood. CDR3 sequence: CASSIGQGATNEKLFF. The CDR3 DNA is TGTGCCAGTAGTATAGGGCAGGGGGCAACTAATGAAAAACTGTTTTTT.